The T cell receptor (beta chain) described here comes from a study of T cells in Graves' hyperthyroidism and ophthalmopathy. Stable hyperthyroidism: no ophthalmopathy progression over 18 months of follow-up. Patients were aged 18 to 65, had disease duration under 2 months, and had newly diagnosed hyperthyroidism. The CDR3 regions of TCR beta were amplified from RNA transcripts. Primed by the HTBI set, a first-round RT-PCR was run on the TCR CDR3. TCRdb passed the multiplex PCR reads through MiXCR, listing each CDR3 protein once. The profile shows about 420,000 distinct CDR3 sequences, roughly 14% of them singletons. Broader study findings: Most expanded thyroid clonotypes above 0.001 also appeared in blood.

The CDR3 runs 14 residues. The germline gives CDR1 SGDLS, CDR2 YYNGEE. Trimming cost V 5 bases and J 4 bases, with 15 bases left between them. This clonotype was recorded at least ten times. The antigen is unknown. The V gene is TRBV9, the J gene TRBJ2-5; D is tentatively TRBD1 or TRBD2 (6 bases each). This clonotype was obtained from a woman aged 18-30 years with Graves' hyperthyroidism. Sample: blood. CDR3 nucleotides: TGTGCCAGCAGTACTCAAGGGGGGCCAGAGACCCAGTACTTC. It translates to CASSTQGGPETQYF.